This TCR beta chain was identified during a study of blood T cell repertoires in COVID-19. On the study more broadly: Samples of COVID-19 (acute and convalescent) were obtained from the United States, Italy and Spain. The analysed material was cDNA or gDNA that came from T cells, B-cell-depleted T cells, or PBMCs.

This clone is a singleton in its sample. Original handling: Amplification of reference gene primers was used by the study to estimate nucleated cell counts. The data were produced by immunoSEQ multiplex PCR, yet TCRdb's version contains in-frame clones alone and is incomplete. V, J and clone size derive from that table, while D and trimming were established from the DNA sequence. The sample holds more than 95,000 clones, about 89% seen once. CDR1 is MDHEN, CDR2 SYDVKM, per germline. V shed 7 bases and J 8 bases; nucleotides not matched to a gene: 6. CDR3 length: 13 residues. The specimen sequenced was peripheral blood. This sequence joins TRBV28 and TRBJ2-1; 9 bases are a match to TRBD2. The TCR comes from a middle-aged man with acute or convalescent COVID-19. CDR3 region: CASNGGRAYEQFF. As DNA, the CDR3 is TGTGCCAGCAATGGCGGGAGGGCCTATGAGCAGTTCTTC. Full variable domain (missing parts from reference TRBV28 and TRBJ2-1): DVKVTQSSRYLVKRTGEKVFLECVQDMDHENMFWYRQDPGLGLRLIYFSYDVKMKEKGDIPEGYSVSREKKERFSLILESASTNQTSMYLCASNGGRAYEQFFGPGTRLTVL.